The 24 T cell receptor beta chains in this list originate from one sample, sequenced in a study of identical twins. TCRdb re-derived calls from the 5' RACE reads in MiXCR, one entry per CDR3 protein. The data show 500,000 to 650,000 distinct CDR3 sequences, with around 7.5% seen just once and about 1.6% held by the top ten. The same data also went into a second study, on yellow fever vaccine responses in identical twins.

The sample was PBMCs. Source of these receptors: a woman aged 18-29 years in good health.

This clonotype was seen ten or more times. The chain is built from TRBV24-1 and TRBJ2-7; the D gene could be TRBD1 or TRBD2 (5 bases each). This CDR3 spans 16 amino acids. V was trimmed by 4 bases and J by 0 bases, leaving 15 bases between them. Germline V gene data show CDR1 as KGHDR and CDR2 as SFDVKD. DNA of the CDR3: TGTGCCACCAGTGACCCGGGACCCCCGAGCTCCTACGAGCAGTACGTC. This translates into CATSDPGPPSSYEQYV.

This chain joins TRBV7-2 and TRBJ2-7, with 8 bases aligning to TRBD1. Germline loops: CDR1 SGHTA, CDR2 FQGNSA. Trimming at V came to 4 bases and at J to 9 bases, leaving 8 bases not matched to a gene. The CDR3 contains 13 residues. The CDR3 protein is CASSSTGADWQYF. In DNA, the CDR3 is TGTGCCAGCAGCTCGACAGGGGCGGACTGGCAGTACTTC.

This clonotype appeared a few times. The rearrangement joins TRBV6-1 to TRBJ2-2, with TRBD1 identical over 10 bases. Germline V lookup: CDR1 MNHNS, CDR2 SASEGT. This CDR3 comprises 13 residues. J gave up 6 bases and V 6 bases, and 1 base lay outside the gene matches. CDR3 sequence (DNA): TGTGCCAGCAGGGACAGGGGGGCCGGGGAGCTGTTTTTT. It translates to CASRDRGAGELFF.

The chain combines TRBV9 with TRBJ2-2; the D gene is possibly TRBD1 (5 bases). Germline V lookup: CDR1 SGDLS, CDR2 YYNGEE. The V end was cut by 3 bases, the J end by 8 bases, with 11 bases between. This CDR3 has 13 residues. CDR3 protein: CASSAGPIGELFF. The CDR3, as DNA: TGTGCCAGCAGCGCAGGGCCCATAGGGGAGCTGTTTTTT.

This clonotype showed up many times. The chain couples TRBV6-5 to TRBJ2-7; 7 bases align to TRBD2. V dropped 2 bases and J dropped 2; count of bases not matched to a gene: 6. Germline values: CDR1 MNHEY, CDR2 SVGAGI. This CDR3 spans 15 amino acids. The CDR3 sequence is CASSYTAGEAYEQYF. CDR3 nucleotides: TGTGCCAGCAGTTACACGGCGGGAGAGGCCTACGAGCAGTACTTC.

The CDR3, as DNA: TGCGCCAGCAGCTTGGGTACCGGGACAGGGGACTACGAGCAGTACTTC. This codes for CASSLGTGTGDYEQYF. The rearrangement joins TRBV5-1 to TRBJ2-7, with 10 bases matching TRBD1. V was pared by 0 bases and J by 3 bases, with 6 bases of the junction left unmatched. The CDR3 contains 16 residues. Germline assignment: CDR1 SGHRS and CDR2 YFSETQ.

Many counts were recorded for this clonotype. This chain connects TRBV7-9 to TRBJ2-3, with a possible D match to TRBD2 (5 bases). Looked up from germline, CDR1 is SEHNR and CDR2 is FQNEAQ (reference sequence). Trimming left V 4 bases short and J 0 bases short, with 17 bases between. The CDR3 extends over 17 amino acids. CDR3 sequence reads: CASSSLKDYPSTDTQYF. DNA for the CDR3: TGTGCCAGCAGCTCGCTAAAAGACTATCCTAGCACAGATACGCAGTATTTT.

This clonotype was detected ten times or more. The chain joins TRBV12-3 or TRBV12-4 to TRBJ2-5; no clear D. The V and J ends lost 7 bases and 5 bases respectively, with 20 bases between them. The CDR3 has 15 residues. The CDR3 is CASTLEGLYGETQYF. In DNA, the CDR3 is TGTGCCAGCACCTTAGAAGGGTTATATGGGGAGACCCAGTACTTC.

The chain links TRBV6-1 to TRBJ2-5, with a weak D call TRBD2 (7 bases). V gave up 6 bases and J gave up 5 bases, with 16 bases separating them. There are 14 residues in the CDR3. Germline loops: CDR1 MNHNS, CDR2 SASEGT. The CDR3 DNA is TGTGCCAGCAGGGACGGGGGGCCACGGGAGACCCAGTACTTC. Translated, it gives CASRDGGPRETQYF.

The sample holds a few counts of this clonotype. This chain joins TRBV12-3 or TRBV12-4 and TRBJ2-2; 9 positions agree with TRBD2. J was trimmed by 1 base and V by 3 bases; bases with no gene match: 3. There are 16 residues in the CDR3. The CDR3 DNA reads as TGTGCCAGCAGTTTCTGGACTAGCGAGAACACCGGGGAGCTGTTTTTT. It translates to CASSFWTSENTGELFF.

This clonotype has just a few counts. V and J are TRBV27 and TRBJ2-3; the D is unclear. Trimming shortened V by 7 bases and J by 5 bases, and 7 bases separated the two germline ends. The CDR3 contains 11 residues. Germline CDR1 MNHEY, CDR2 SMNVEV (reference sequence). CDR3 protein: CASTLLDTQYF. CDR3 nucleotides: TGTGCCAGCACCCTTCTAGATACGCAGTATTTT.

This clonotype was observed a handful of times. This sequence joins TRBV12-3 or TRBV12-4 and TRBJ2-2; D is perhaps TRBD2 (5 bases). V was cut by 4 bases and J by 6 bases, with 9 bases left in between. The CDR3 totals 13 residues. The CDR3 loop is CASSSTSSGELFF. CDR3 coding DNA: TGTGCCAGCAGTTCTACTAGTTCCGGGGAGCTGTTTTTT.

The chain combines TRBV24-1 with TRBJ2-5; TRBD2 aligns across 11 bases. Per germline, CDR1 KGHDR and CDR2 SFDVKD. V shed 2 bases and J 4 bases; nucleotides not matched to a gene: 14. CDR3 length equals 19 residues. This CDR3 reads CATSDSLTPYSGGAETQYF. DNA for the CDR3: TGTGCCACCAGTGATTCTCTAACTCCTTATAGCGGGGGGGCAGAGACCCAGTACTTC.

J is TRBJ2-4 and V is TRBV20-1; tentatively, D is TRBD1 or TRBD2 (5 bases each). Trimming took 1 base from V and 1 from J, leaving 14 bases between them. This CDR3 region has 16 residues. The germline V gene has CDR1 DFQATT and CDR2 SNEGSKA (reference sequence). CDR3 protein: CSARVGPRGAKNIQYF. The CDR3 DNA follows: TGCAGTGCTAGAGTGGGGCCCCGAGGGGCCAAAAACATTCAGTACTTC.

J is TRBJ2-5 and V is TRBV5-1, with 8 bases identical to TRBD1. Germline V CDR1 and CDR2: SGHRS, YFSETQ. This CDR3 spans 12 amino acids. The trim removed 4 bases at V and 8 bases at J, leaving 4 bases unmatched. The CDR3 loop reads CASSAQGETQYF. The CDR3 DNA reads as TGCGCCAGCAGCGCACAGGGGGAAACCCAGTACTTC.

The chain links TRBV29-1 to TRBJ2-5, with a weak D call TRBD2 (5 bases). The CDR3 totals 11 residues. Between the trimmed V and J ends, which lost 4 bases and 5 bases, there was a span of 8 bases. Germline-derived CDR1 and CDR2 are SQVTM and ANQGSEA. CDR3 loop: CSVVTGETQYF. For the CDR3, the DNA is TGCAGCGTTGTGACGGGGGAGACCCAGTACTTC.

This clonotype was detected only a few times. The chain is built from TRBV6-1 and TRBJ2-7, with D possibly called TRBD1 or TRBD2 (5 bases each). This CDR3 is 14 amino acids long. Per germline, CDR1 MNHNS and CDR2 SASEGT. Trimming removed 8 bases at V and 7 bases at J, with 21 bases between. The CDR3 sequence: CASVQGPASGEQYF. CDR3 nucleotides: TGTGCCAGCGTCCAGGGTCCCGCGTCGGGGGAGCAGTACTTC.

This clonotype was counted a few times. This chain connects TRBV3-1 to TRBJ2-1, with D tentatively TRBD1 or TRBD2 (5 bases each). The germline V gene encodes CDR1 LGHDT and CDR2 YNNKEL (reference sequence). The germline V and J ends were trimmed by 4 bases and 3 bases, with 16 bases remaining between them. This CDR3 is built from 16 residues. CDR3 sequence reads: CASSPTTGAHYNEQFF. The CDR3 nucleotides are TGTGCCAGCAGCCCAACCACCGGGGCCCACTACAATGAGCAGTTCTTC.

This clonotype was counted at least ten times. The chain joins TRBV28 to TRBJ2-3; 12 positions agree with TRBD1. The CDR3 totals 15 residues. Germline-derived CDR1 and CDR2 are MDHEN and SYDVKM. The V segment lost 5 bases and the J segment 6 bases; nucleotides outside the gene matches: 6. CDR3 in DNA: TGTGCCAGCAGTCCAGGGACAGGGGGCGCGGATACGCAGTATTTT. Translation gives CASSPGTGGADTQYF.

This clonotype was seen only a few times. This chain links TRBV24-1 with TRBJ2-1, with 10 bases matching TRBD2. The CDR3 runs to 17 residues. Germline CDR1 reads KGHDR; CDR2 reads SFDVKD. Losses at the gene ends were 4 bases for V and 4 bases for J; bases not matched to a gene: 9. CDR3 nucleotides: TGTGCCACCAGTGACGTCTTTAGCGGGAGGACGTACAATGAGCAGTTCTTC. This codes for CATSDVFSGRTYNEQFF.

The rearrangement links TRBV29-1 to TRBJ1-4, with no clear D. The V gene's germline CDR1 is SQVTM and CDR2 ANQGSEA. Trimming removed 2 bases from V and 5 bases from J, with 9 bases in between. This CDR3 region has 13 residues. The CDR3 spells CSVESQLNEKLFF. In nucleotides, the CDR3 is TGCAGCGTTGAATCCCAGCTGAATGAAAAACTGTTTTTT.

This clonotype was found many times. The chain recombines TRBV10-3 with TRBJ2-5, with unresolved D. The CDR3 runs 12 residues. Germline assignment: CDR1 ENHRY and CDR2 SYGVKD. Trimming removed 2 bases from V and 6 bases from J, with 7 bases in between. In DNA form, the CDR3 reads TGTGCCATCAGTGAGCGGGCGCAGACCCAGTACTTC. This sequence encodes CAISERAQTQYF.

The CDR3 here is CASSFSGYNEQFF. CDR3 nucleotide sequence: TGTGCCAGCAGTTTTTCAGGCTACAATGAGCAGTTCTTC. V gene TRBV27 combines with J gene TRBJ2-1, with D hard to call. The germline V gene encodes CDR1 MNHEY and CDR2 SMNVEV (reference sequence). CDR3 size: 13 residues. V was clipped by 3 bases and J by 3 bases, with 6 bases between them.

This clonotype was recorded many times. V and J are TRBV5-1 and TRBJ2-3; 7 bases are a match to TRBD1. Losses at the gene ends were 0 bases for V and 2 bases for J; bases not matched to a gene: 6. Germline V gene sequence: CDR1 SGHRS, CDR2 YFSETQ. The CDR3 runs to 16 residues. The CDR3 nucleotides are TGCGCCAGCAGCTTGGGCCGGGACAGACTCACAGATACGCAGTATTTT. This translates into CASSLGRDRLTDTQYF. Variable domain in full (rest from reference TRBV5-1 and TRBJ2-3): KAGVTQTPRYLIKTRGQQVTLSCSPISGHRSVSWYQQTPGQGLQFLFEYFSETQRNKGNFPGRFSGRQFSNSRSEMNVSTLELGDSALYLCASSLGRDRLTDTQYFGPGTRLTVL.